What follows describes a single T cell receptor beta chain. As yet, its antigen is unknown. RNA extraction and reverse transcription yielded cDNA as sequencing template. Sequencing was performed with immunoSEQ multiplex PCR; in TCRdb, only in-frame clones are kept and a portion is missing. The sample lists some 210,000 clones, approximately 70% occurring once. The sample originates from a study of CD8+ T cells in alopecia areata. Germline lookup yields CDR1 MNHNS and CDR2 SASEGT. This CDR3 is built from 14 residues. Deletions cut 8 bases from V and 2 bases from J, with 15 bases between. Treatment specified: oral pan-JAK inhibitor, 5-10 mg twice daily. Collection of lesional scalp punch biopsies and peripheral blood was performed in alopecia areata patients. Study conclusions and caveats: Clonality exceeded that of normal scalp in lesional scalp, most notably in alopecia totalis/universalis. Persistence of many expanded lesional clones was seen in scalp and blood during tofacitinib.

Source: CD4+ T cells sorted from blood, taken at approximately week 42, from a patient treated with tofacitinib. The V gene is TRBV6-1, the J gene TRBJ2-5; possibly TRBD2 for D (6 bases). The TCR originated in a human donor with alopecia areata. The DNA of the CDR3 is TGTGCCAGCGTGCGGGGATCTTTACAAGAGACCCAGTACTTC. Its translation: CASVRGSLQETQYF.